These 7 T cell receptor beta chains were all obtained from the same sample, sequenced in a study of blood T cell repertoires in COVID-19. The assay was immunoSEQ multiplex PCR, and TCRdb's table has in-frame clones only and misses some. The sample comprises roughly 300,000 clones, more than 85% of which are singletons, and around 18% rests with the top ten. The specimen sequenced was PBMCs or T cells enriched from blood (not recorded which). These receptors all come from a woman in her 30s who had recovered from COVID-19.

This chain joins TRBV2 and TRBJ2-3, with TRBD2 identical over 9 bases. CDR3 length equals 16 residues. V was pared by 8 bases and J by 6 bases, with 15 bases of the junction left unmatched. Germline-derived CDR1 and CDR2 are SNHLY and FYNNEI. The CDR3 nucleotides read TGTGCCAGCGAGCTCAGCGGGGGGCCTTCAGAGGATACGCAGTATTTT. Protein product: CASELSGGPSEDTQYF.

V and J are TRBV4-1 and TRBJ2-5, with D possibly matching TRBD2 (7 bases). CDR1 is MGHRA, CDR2 YSYEKL, per germline. The V end was cut by 3 bases, the J end by 1 base, with 18 bases between. This CDR3 is 17 amino acids long. This CDR3 reads CASSHRLRGGGQETQYF. For the CDR3, the DNA is TGCGCCAGCAGCCACAGACTCAGGGGAGGGGGCCAAGAGACCCAGTACTTC.

In its sample, this clone was seen a few times. The chain joins TRBV28 to TRBJ2-7, with 8 nucleotides matching TRBD2. V was pared by 3 bases and J by 3 bases, with 7 bases of the junction left unmatched. There are 15 residues in the CDR3. Germline-derived CDR1 and CDR2 are MDHEN and SYDVKM. In DNA, the CDR3 is TGTGCCAGCAGTTTGGGCGGGGGGAAAATCTACGAGCAGTACTTC. Encoded protein: CASSLGGGKIYEQYF.

The chain combines TRBV5-1 with TRBJ2-2, with D maybe TRBD2 (6 bases). Between the trimmed V and J ends, which lost 3 bases and 4 bases, there was a span of 16 bases. The CDR3 has 16 amino acids. CDR1 is SGHRS, CDR2 YFSETQ, per germline. Written as DNA, the CDR3 is TGCGCCAGCAGCTCTGGGACGGTCGGGGGCACCGGGGAGCTGTTTTTT. This sequence encodes CASSSGTVGGTGELFF.

V usage is TRBV7-3 and J usage is TRBJ2-1; a weak D match, TRBD2 (5 bases). Germline loops: CDR1 SGHTA, CDR2 FQGTGA. V was pared by 3 bases and J by 5 bases, with 8 bases between. The CDR3 is 13 residues long. In DNA, the CDR3 is TGTGCCAGCAGCTTGAGGCGGGACAATGAGCAGTTCTTC. Protein sequence: CASSLRRDNEQFF.

The chain uses TRBV7-2 and TRBJ1-2; D gene unclear. This CDR3 has 13 amino acids. The V end lost 2 bases, the J end lost 6 bases, and 10 bases lay between the germline ends. Germline loops: CDR1 SGHTA, CDR2 FQGNSA. Here the CDR3 reads CASSLQAGNGYTF. CDR3 in DNA: TGTGCCAGCAGCTTACAGGCGGGCAATGGCTACACCTTC.

The chain combines TRBV30 with TRBJ2-7, with 9 nucleotides matching TRBD2. The V gene end was trimmed by 2 bases and the J gene end by 9 bases; junction bases not matched to a gene: 2. CDR1 and CDR2 from the germline V gene are GTSNPN and SVGIG (reference sequence). CDR3 length equals 11 residues. The CDR3 loop is CAWSTLAGQYF. Written as DNA, the CDR3 is TGTGCCTGGAGTACACTAGCGGGGCAGTACTTC.